The next 13 T cell receptor beta chains were all read from a single sample in a study of shared clonotypes between healthy human individuals. Profiling relied on immunoSEQ multiplex PCR, and the TCRdb table lists in-frame clones only, not all of them. The sample lists 2 million to 2.5 million clones; around 92% were seen once. The source material was naive CD4+ T cells from PBMCs. As to subset: CD45RA+ positively selected. The receptors originated from a man between 18 and 29 years old in good health. Some clones in this sample may be carry-over from other donors' samples.

The chain has TRBV6-1 and TRBJ1-4; 10 positions match TRBD1. The CDR3 runs 14 residues. Germline values: CDR1 MNHNS, CDR2 SASEGT. J gave up 7 bases and V 2 bases, and 1 base lay outside the gene matches. DNA of the CDR3: TGTGCCAGCAGTGAACGGGACAGGGGTGAAAAACTGTTTTTT. Protein: CASSERDRGEKLFF.

The rearrangement uses TRBV10-3 and TRBJ1-1, with D tentatively TRBD1 (5 bases). Trimming removed 5 bases from V and 1 base from J, with 14 bases in between. The CDR3 covers 15 residues. CDR1 and CDR2 from the germline V gene are ENHRY and SYGVKD. CDR3 loop: CAISPQVGGNTEAFF. CDR3 nucleotide sequence: TGTGCCATCAGTCCCCAGGTGGGGGGGAACACTGAAGCTTTCTTT.

V and J are TRBV20-1 and TRBJ2-1, with D possibly TRBD1 on 5 matching bases. This CDR3 region has 11 residues. Germline V gene data show CDR1 as DFQATT and CDR2 as SNEGSKA (reference sequence). Trimming cost V 5 bases and J 7 bases, with 9 bases left between them. CDR3: CSAEDINEQFF. CDR3 DNA sequence: TGCAGTGCTGAGGACATAAATGAGCAGTTCTTC.

J is TRBJ2-1 and V is TRBV4-2; D is possibly TRBD1 (5 bases). Trimming pared 0 bases from V and 5 bases from J, leaving 14 bases between. The CDR3 has 16 amino acids. CDR1 and CDR2 (germline): LGHNA, YNFKEQ. The CDR3 coding sequence is TGTGCCAGCAGCCAAGAGGGCAGGGTACTCCACAATGAGCAGTTCTTC. Residues: CASSQEGRVLHNEQFF.

The V call is TRBV7-2, the J call TRBJ1-1, with D uncertain. V lost 4 bases, J lost 8 bases, and 14 bases lay in between. Germline CDR1 is SGHTA and CDR2 is FQGNSA. The CDR3 runs to 13 residues. In DNA form, the CDR3 reads TGTGCCAGCAGCTCCCGCCGACAAGGCGAAGCTTTCTTT. It encodes CASSSRRQGEAFF.

The chain couples TRBV6-1 to TRBJ1-5; D is uncertain. The CDR3 is 14 amino acids. Trimming removed 4 bases at V and 4 bases at J, with 11 bases between. Per germline, CDR1 MNHNS and CDR2 SASEGT. The DNA for the CDR3 is TGTGCCAGCAGTGGTTCAAATTATAATCAGCCCCAGCATTTT. The encoded protein is CASSGSNYNQPQHF.

The chain combines TRBV15 with TRBJ2-3; 7 bases are a match to TRBD2. The length of the CDR3 is 16 residues. J was trimmed by 2 bases and V by 1 base; bases with no gene match: 6. The germline CDR1 and CDR2 sequences are LNHNV and YYDKDF (reference sequence). For the CDR3, the DNA is TGTGCCACCAGCAGAGGAACTAGCGCCTCCACAGATACGCAGTATTTT. Translation gives CATSRGTSASTDTQYF.

This chain links TRBV28 with TRBJ2-5, with D perhaps matching TRBD1 or TRBD2 (6 bases each). The V gene's germline CDR1 is MDHEN and CDR2 SYDVKM. The CDR3 sequence is 15 residues long. Trimming took 4 bases from V and 5 from J, leaving 17 bases between them. The CDR3 is CASSSMRGGMETQYF. CDR3 DNA: TGTGCCAGCAGTTCGATGCGAGGGGGGATGGAGACCCAGTACTTC.

The gene calls are TRBV25-1 and TRBJ2-7; D is unclear. This CDR3 has 14 amino acids. V was cut by 9 bases and J by 2 bases, with 17 bases left in between. Germline V CDR1 and CDR2: MGHDK, SYGVNS. The CDR3 protein is CASVNMRTPYEQYF. CDR3 nucleotides: TGTGCCAGTGTCAATATGCGAACCCCCTACGAGCAGTACTTC.

Only one count was recorded for this clone. J is TRBJ2-7 and V is TRBV6-5; D is possibly TRBD1 or TRBD2 (5 bases each). Germline V gene sequence: CDR1 MNHEY, CDR2 SVGAGI. This CDR3 comprises 14 residues. Trimming took off 7 bases at V and 1 base at J, with 14 bases between the two ends. CDR3 sequence: CASKQARGSYEQYF. In nucleotides, the CDR3 is TGTGCCAGCAAACAGGCGAGGGGTTCCTACGAGCAGTACTTC.

This clone was found once. The chain is built from TRBV7-6 and TRBJ2-3; D unclear. The CDR3 has 16 amino acids. Germline V gene lookup returns CDR1 SGHVS and CDR2 FNYEAQ. V lost 1 base and J 0 bases, leaving 11 bases between the germline ends. CDR3 amino acids: CASSLGSSSSTDTQYF. CDR3 bases: TGTGCCAGCAGCTTAGGCAGTTCCTCTAGCACAGATACGCAGTATTTT. Drawing the rest from reference TRBV7-6 and TRBJ2-3, the complete variable domain is GAGVSQSPRYKVTKRGQDVALRCDPISGHVSLYWYRQALGQGPEFLTYFNYEAQQDKSGLPNDRFSAERPEGSISTLTIQRTEQRDSAMYRCASSLGSSSSTDTQYFGPGTRLTVL.

The chain uses TRBV27 and TRBJ2-1; D is perhaps TRBD1 (5 bases). This CDR3 comprises 15 residues. V lost 5 bases and J lost 7, with 18 bases in between. Germline loops: CDR1 MNHEY, CDR2 SMNVEV (reference sequence). This chain's CDR3 is CASSPVRGSMNEQFF. The CDR3 DNA is TGTGCCAGCAGTCCGGTAAGGGGAAGCATGAATGAGCAGTTCTTC.

This chain joins TRBV18 and TRBJ2-3, with a possible D match to TRBD2 (5 bases). The germline V gene encodes CDR1 KGHSH and CDR2 LQKENI. Trimming took 4 bases from V and 0 from J, leaving 8 bases between them. This CDR3 is 14 amino acids long. The CDR3 loop reads CASSRQRSTDTQYF. DNA of the CDR3: TGTGCCAGCTCACGTCAGCGGAGCACAGATACGCAGTATTTT.